The 19 T cell receptor beta chains listed next were all sequenced from one sample in a study of T cell changes during pregnancy in multiple sclerosis. Sequencing was performed with immunoSEQ multiplex PCR; in TCRdb, only in-frame clones are kept and a portion is missing. This sample has about 60,000 clones, with roughly 88% found just once. The sequencing used peripheral blood, collected in the third trimester of pregnancy. The receptors stem from a female donor in good health, enrolled as a control in a pregnancy study.

V usage is TRBV11-2 and J usage is TRBJ1-2, with TRBD1 identical over 7 bases. Germline CDR1 is SGHAT and CDR2 is FQNNGV. Germline trimming cut 5 bases from V and 5 bases from J; bases unmatched to any gene: 5. The CDR3 loop spans 13 amino acids. CDR3: CASSRGQLYGYTF. CDR3 in DNA: TGTGCCAGCAGCCGGGGACAGCTGTATGGCTACACCTTC.

This rearrangement joins TRBV29-1 to TRBJ1-1; D call uncertain. Germline assignment: CDR1 SQVTM and CDR2 ANQGSEA. This CDR3 comprises 11 residues. The ends were cut back, 4 bases at V and 7 bases at J, with 10 bases in the middle. The CDR3 DNA follows: TGCAGCGTTGGAGTGGGAGTTGAAGCTTTCTTT. Translating gives CSVGVGVEAFF.

V is TRBV6-5 and J is TRBJ1-4; possibly TRBD1 for D (5 bases). Germline lookup yields CDR1 MNHEY and CDR2 SVGAGI. The CDR3 runs to 15 residues. Trimming left V 2 bases short and J 5 bases short, with 12 bases between. In nucleotides, the CDR3 is TGTGCCAGCAGTTACGGGGGGAAGTGGAATGAAAAACTGTTTTTT. It yields the protein CASSYGGKWNEKLFF.

V gene TRBV6-5 combines with J gene TRBJ1-1; no reliable D call. The germline gives CDR1 MNHEY, CDR2 SVGAGI. V gave up 5 bases and J gave up 9 bases, with 13 bases separating them. The CDR3 spans 12 residues. CDR3 coding DNA: TGTGCCAGCAGTCCCTCCGGGAGTCAAGCTTTCTTT. Residues: CASSPSGSQAFF.

The chain couples TRBV19 to TRBJ1-4, with TRBD1 as a possible D gene (5 bases). Germline CDR1 LNHDA, CDR2 SQIVND (reference sequence). This CDR3 has 15 amino acids. V was pared by 1 base and J by 8 bases, with 14 bases between. CDR3 sequence (DNA): TGTGCCAGTAGTATAGGTGTAGGGGTCAGGGAAAAACTGTTTTTT. Encoded protein: CASSIGVGVREKLFF.

CDR3 region: CSAASGSRAGELFF. The CDR3 DNA sequence: TGCAGCGCCGCTAGCGGGAGTAGGGCCGGGGAGCTGTTTTTT. The chain uses TRBV29-1 and TRBJ2-2; 10 bases line up with TRBD2. This CDR3 is built from 14 residues. The V gene end was trimmed by 7 bases and the J gene end by 6 bases; junction bases not matched to a gene: 8. Germline loops: CDR1 SQVTM, CDR2 ANQGSEA.

The rearrangement uses TRBV9 and TRBJ1-6, with 9 bases that match TRBD1. V trimming: 4 bases; J trimming: 7 bases; junction bases outside the gene matches: 3. There are 14 residues in the CDR3. Looked up from germline, CDR1 is SGDLS and CDR2 is YYNGEE. The CDR3 region has the DNA TGTGCCAGCAGCCCGGGGACAGGGAATTCACCCCTCCACTTT. It specifies CASSPGTGNSPLHF.

The chain combines TRBV30 with TRBJ1-1, with a tentative D call TRBD1 (6 bases). Trimming took 3 bases from V and 5 from J, leaving 19 bases between them. The CDR3 spans 15 residues. Per germline, CDR1 GTSNPN and CDR2 SVGIG (reference sequence). CDR3 bases: TGTGCCTGGAGGTCAGGCAGGGGTTGGGAAACTGAAGCTTTCTTT. It translates to CAWRSGRGWETEAFF.

This clone was seen repeatedly, ten times or more. This rearrangement joins TRBV2 to TRBJ1-2, with a weak D call TRBD1 (5 bases). Between the trimmed V and J ends, which lost 6 bases and 4 bases, there was a span of 12 bases. The germline gives CDR1 SNHLY, CDR2 FYNNEI. The CDR3 length is 13 residues. In DNA form, the CDR3 reads TGTGCCAGCAGGGTGGGGGGACCCTATGGCTACACCTTC. It is translated as CASRVGGPYGYTF.

The rearrangement uses TRBV27 and TRBJ2-2, with TRBD2 matching 12 bases. The trim removed 6 bases at V and 6 bases at J, leaving 8 bases unmatched. The CDR3 is 16 residues long. Per germline, CDR1 MNHEY and CDR2 SMNVEV (reference sequence). Here the CDR3 DNA reads TGTGCCAGCAGGAATCTAGCGGGAGGGCCTTCCGGGGAGCTGTTTTTT. Protein: CASRNLAGGPSGELFF.

The chain joins TRBV28 to TRBJ1-1; no clear D. Trimming removed 6 bases at V and 1 base at J, with 15 bases between. This CDR3 has 15 amino acids. Germline V lookup: CDR1 MDHEN, CDR2 SYDVKM. The CDR3 spells CASSAQQSGNTEAFF. CDR3 nucleotides: TGTGCCAGCAGCGCACAGCAGAGCGGGAACACTGAAGCTTTCTTT.

The rearrangement joins TRBV30 to TRBJ2-7, with TRBD1 matching 9 bases. Trimming cost V 0 bases and J 5 bases; bases outside gene matches: 8. The CDR3 has 15 amino acids. The germline V gene encodes CDR1 GTSNPN and CDR2 SVGIG (reference sequence). In nucleotides, the CDR3 is TGTGCCTGGAGTGTCACCGGGACAGGGAACCACGAGCAGTACTTC. Protein sequence: CAWSVTGTGNHEQYF. The full variable domain, completed using reference TRBV30 and TRBJ2-7, is SQTIHQWPATLVQPVGSPLSLECTVEGTSNPNLYWYRQAAGRGLQLLFYSVGIGQISSEVPQNLSASRPQDRQFILSSKKLLLSDSGFYLCAWSVTGTGNHEQYFGPGTRLTVT.

This chain connects TRBV7-9 to TRBJ2-5, with a weak D call TRBD2 (6 bases). The V gene's germline CDR1 is SEHNR and CDR2 FQNEAQ (reference sequence). The CDR3 covers 18 residues. V shed 3 bases and J shed 5 bases, with 25 bases lying between them. CDR3 region: CASSFALESGGTRETQYF. In DNA, the CDR3 is TGTGCCAGCAGCTTTGCTCTGGAGTCCGGGGGAACCAGGGAGACCCAGTACTTC.

V is TRBV5-1 and J is TRBJ2-5; no definite D call. This CDR3 is built from 15 residues. Looked up from germline, CDR1 is SGHRS and CDR2 is YFSETQ. V dropped 0 bases and J dropped 1 base, with 10 bases sitting between them. For the CDR3, the DNA is TGCGCCAGCAGCTTGGAACTGCCGGGCCAAGAGACCCAGTACTTC. Residues: CASSLELPGQETQYF.

The chain is built from TRBV5-1 and TRBJ1-2, with TRBD1 identical over 9 bases. V shed 4 bases and J 1 base; nucleotides not matched to a gene: 5. The CDR3 length is 15 residues. The germline CDR1 and CDR2 sequences are SGHRS and YFSETQ. This CDR3 reads CASSPGQGINYGYTF. The CDR3 DNA follows: TGCGCCAGCAGCCCCGGACAGGGGATTAACTATGGCTACACCTTC.

V usage is TRBV7-9 and J usage is TRBJ2-7; 9 bases align to TRBD1. The CDR3 runs to 15 residues. Per germline, CDR1 SEHNR and CDR2 FQNEAQ (reference sequence). V lost 5 bases to trimming and J lost 2 bases; unmatched junction nucleotides: 7. The CDR3 region is CASSATGGEAYEQYF. CDR3 DNA sequence: TGTGCCAGCAGCGCGACAGGGGGTGAGGCCTACGAGCAGTACTTC.

This rearrangement joins TRBV2 to TRBJ1-2, with TRBD1 identical over 7 bases. The CDR3 has 15 amino acids. Unmatched junction bases numbered 14, after V lost 5 bases and J lost 8 bases. Germline CDR1 SNHLY, CDR2 FYNNEI. The CDR3 is CASSTGAETTIGYTF. CDR3 sequence (DNA): TGTGCCAGCAGTACAGGGGCCGAAACAACTATAGGCTACACCTTC.

The chain employs TRBV6-5 and TRBJ2-2; maybe TRBD1 (5 bases). Per germline, CDR1 MNHEY and CDR2 SVGAGI. The CDR3 loop spans 14 amino acids. V lost 7 bases and J 8 bases, leaving 17 bases between the germline ends. CDR3 DNA: TGTGCCAGCACCAACAGGCCCTTGGGGGGGGAGCTGTTTTTT. Residues: CASTNRPLGGELFF.

The CDR3 region is CASSYVGTEAFF. As DNA, the CDR3 is TGTGCCAGCAGTTATGTCGGGACTGAAGCTTTCTTT. This chain connects TRBV6-6 to TRBJ1-1, with D unclear. With 3 bases removed from V and 5 bases from J, the gap between germline ends came to 7 bases. The length of the CDR3 is 12 residues. Germline V lookup: CDR1 MNHNY, CDR2 SVGAGI (reference sequence).